The source of this TCR beta chain is a study of T cell changes during pregnancy in multiple sclerosis. CDR3 length: 16 residues. Germline values: CDR1 SGHTA, CDR2 FQGNSA. V lost 5 bases, J lost 5 bases, and 11 bases stayed unmatched. The protocol was immunoSEQ multiplex PCR, while the TCRdb copy is restricted to in-frame clones and leaves out a portion. The table has approximately 63,000 clones, around 92% seen once. The receptor's source is a female donor in good health, enrolled as a control in a pregnancy study. This chain links TRBV7-2 with TRBJ2-5; 10 nucleotides match TRBD1. The material sequenced was peripheral blood, taken after pregnancy. The CDR3 sequence: CASSPGDRGNLETQYF. CDR3 nucleotide sequence: TGTGCCAGCAGCCCGGGGGACAGGGGAAACTTGGAGACCCAGTACTTC.